The 26 T cell receptor beta chains presented below share a single source sample, sequenced in a study of cytomegalovirus exposure and HLA in healthy donors. It was with 60 Vbeta and 13 Jbeta primers that the PCR ran. Clones were sequenced by immunoSEQ multiplex PCR, and TCRdb holds only the in-frame ones, with some missing. The table shows some 200,000 clones, with around 79% occurring only once. What was sequenced was PBMCs. These receptor sequences come from a girl aged 10 to 17 in good health and CMV-seropositive.

V and J are TRBV9 and TRBJ2-3, with 10 bases identical to TRBD2. The J segment lost 3 bases and the V segment lost 1 base, leaving 11 bases of the junction unmatched. Germline V gives CDR1 SGDLS, CDR2 YYNGEE. The CDR3 spans 18 residues. CDR3 nucleotide sequence: TGTGCCAGCAGCGTAAGTCCCCACTCTAGCGGGGGAACAGATACGCAGTATTTT. Amino acid sequence: CASSVSPHSSGGTDTQYF.

A note on this clone: The same CDR3 arises from other DNA sequences in this sample as well. V is TRBV5-6 and J is TRBJ1-5; D perhaps matches TRBD1 (5 bases). The V gene's germline CDR1 is SGHDT and CDR2 YYEEEE. Trimming cost V 0 bases and J 6 bases, with 10 bases left between them. The CDR3 has 14 amino acids. CDR3 DNA: TGTGCCAGCAGCTTGGGGCAGGGAGGTCAGCCCCAGCATTTT. This translates into CASSLGQGGQPQHF.

The rearrangement links TRBV7-8 to TRBJ2-7; possible D gene TRBD1, 6 bases. The CDR3 extends over 15 amino acids. V was shortened by 3 bases and J by 4 bases, with 16 bases between the two germline ends. Germline CDR1 SGHVS, CDR2 FQNEAQ. The CDR3 sequence is CASSLRRQAGYEQYF. As DNA, the CDR3 is TGTGCCAGCAGCTTGCGCCGACAGGCTGGGTACGAGCAGTACTTC.

The chain joins TRBV14 to TRBJ2-3; D ambiguous. From germline, CDR1 is SGHDN and CDR2 FVKESK. This CDR3 has 13 residues. V gave up 2 bases and J gave up 5 bases, with 8 bases separating them. The CDR3 bases are TGTGCCAGCAGCCAACAGGTAGGAGATACGCAGTATTTT. Its translation: CASSQQVGDTQYF.

The chain couples TRBV7-2 to TRBJ2-5; D might be TRBD2 (5 bases). Per the germline V gene, CDR1 is SGHTA and CDR2 is FQGNSA. The V and J ends lost 3 bases and 4 bases respectively, with 9 bases between them. The CDR3 runs to 13 residues. CDR3 sequence (DNA): TGTGCCAGCAGCTTGGCGGGCCGAGAGACCCAGTACTTC. Its translation: CASSLAGRETQYF.

Only a few counts were recorded for this clone. The chain has TRBV6-5 and TRBJ1-3; 7 nucleotides agree with TRBD1. Trimming at V came to 2 bases and at J to 2 bases, leaving 3 bases not matched to a gene. The germline CDR1 and CDR2 sequences are MNHEY and SVGAGI. The CDR3 consists of 15 residues. In DNA form, the CDR3 reads TGTGCCAGCAGTTACAAGCAGGGGGCTGGAAACACCATATATTTT. Amino acids: CASSYKQGAGNTIYF.

This clone was counted only a few times. The V call is TRBV7-8, the J call TRBJ2-2; TRBD1 matches at 10 bases. There are 16 residues in the CDR3. V trimming: 0 bases; J trimming: 4 bases; junction bases outside the gene matches: 2. CDR1 is SGHVS and CDR2 is FQNEAQ in the germline V gene. The CDR3 nucleotides are TGTGCCAGCAGCTTAGCCGGGACAGGGGCCACCGGGGAGCTGTTTTTT. Its protein is CASSLAGTGATGELFF.

Ten or more counts support this clone. The chain uses TRBV2 and TRBJ2-2; TRBD1 might be the D (6 bases). The CDR3 is 14 residues long. Trimming took off 7 bases at V and 2 bases at J, with 11 bases between the two ends. Germline CDR1 SNHLY, CDR2 FYNNEI. Here the CDR3 reads CASILDSNTGELFF. For the CDR3, the DNA is TGTGCCAGCATCTTGGACAGCAACACCGGGGAGCTGTTTTTT.

The chain has TRBV5-4 and TRBJ1-2, with 7 bases matching TRBD1. The CDR3 is 15 amino acids. V dropped 2 bases and J dropped 5; count of bases not matched to a gene: 9. The germline V gene encodes CDR1 SGHNT and CDR2 YYREEE (reference sequence). The DNA of the CDR3 is TGTGCCAGCAGCTTTCTACAGGGGTGGGATTATGGCTACACCTTC. Amino acids: CASSFLQGWDYGYTF.

J is TRBJ2-3 and V is TRBV27; TRBD2 matches 9 bases. V trimming: 2 bases; J trimming: 0 bases; junction bases outside the gene matches: 6. The CDR3 has 17 amino acids. Germline-derived CDR1 and CDR2 are MNHEY and SMNVEV (reference sequence). This chain's CDR3 is CASSLQPSGVSTDTQYF. The CDR3 DNA follows: TGTGCCAGCAGTTTACAACCTAGCGGGGTTAGCACAGATACGCAGTATTTT.

This chain links TRBV18 with TRBJ2-1; tentatively, D is TRBD1 (5 bases). With 1 base removed from V and 6 bases from J, the gap between germline ends came to 7 bases. The length of the CDR3 is 13 residues. CDR1 is KGHSH, CDR2 LQKENI, per germline. CDR3 amino acids: CASSPLQGNEQFF. The CDR3 DNA follows: TGTGCCAGCTCACCACTGCAGGGCAATGAGCAGTTCTTC.

This clone occurred once. The V call is TRBV15, the J call TRBJ2-7, with 9 nucleotides matching TRBD2. Trimming cost V 0 bases and J 6 bases; bases outside gene matches: 12. The length of the CDR3 is 17 residues. Germline V gene sequence: CDR1 LNHNV, CDR2 YYDKDF (reference sequence). The CDR3 DNA sequence: TGTGCCACCAGCAGAGATGAAGTTGGCGGGGGGGCACTCGAGCAGTACTTC. This translates into CATSRDEVGGGALEQYF.

The chain joins TRBV4-1 to TRBJ2-2; 9 bases map to TRBD1. CDR3 length: 16 residues. In germline, CDR1 is MGHRA, CDR2 YSYEKL. Trimming removed 5 bases from V and 1 base from J; junction bases left unmatched: 5. The CDR3 protein is CASSSETGGNTGELFF. DNA for the CDR3: TGCGCCAGCAGCTCGGAGACAGGGGGGAACACCGGGGAGCTGTTTTTT.

The rearrangement joins TRBV11-2 to TRBJ2-7; a weak D match, TRBD1 (6 bases). With 1 base removed from V and 2 bases from J, the gap between germline ends came to 15 bases. CDR1 is SGHAT and CDR2 is FQNNGV in the germline V gene. The CDR3 has 16 amino acids. The DNA for the CDR3 is TGTGCCAGCAGCTTAGTTCTGGGGGCTGTAACCTACGAGCAGTACTTC. This sequence encodes CASSLVLGAVTYEQYF.

The genes are TRBV5-1 and TRBJ2-1; 9 bases are a match to TRBD2. CDR3 length: 14 residues. Germline V CDR1 and CDR2: SGHRS, YFSETQ. The V gene end was trimmed by 1 base and the J gene end by 9 bases; junction bases not matched to a gene: 5. The CDR3 nucleotides read TGCGCCAGCAGCTTGTTAGCGGGGGTGGCTGAGCAGTTCTTC. This gives the protein CASSLLAGVAEQFF. The entire variable domain, with the rest obtained from reference TRBV5-1 and TRBJ2-1, is as follows: KAGVTQTPRYLIKTRGQQVTLSCSPISGHRSVSWYQQTPGQGLQFLFEYFSETQRNKGNFPGRFSGRQFSNSRSEMNVSTLELGDSALYLCASSLLAGVAEQFFGPGTRLTVL.

This sequence joins TRBV5-6 and TRBJ1-2; 7 bases are shared with TRBD1. In germline, CDR1 is SGHDT, CDR2 YYEEEE. The CDR3 loop spans 13 amino acids. The trim removed 4 bases at V and 4 bases at J, leaving 4 bases unmatched. CDR3 region: CASSLGQSYGYTF. The CDR3 DNA follows: TGTGCCAGCAGCCTGGGACAGAGCTATGGCTACACCTTC.

The table lists this clone with a count of one. The chain carries TRBV20-1 and TRBJ2-7, with 7 bases fitting TRBD1. Germline V gene sequence: CDR1 DFQATT, CDR2 SNEGSKA (reference sequence). This CDR3 comprises 11 residues. V was clipped by 6 bases and J by 4 bases; unmatched bases: 3. CDR3 sequence (DNA): TGCAGTGCCCGGGGACAGTACGAGCAGTACTTC. The encoded protein is CSARGQYEQYF.

CDR3 protein: CASSQVASYEQYF. In DNA, the CDR3 is TGTGCCAGCAGCCAAGTAGCATCCTACGAGCAGTACTTC. This chain uses TRBV14 with TRBJ2-7; D ambiguous. CDR1 and CDR2 from the germline V gene are SGHDN and FVKESK. The CDR3 has 13 amino acids. The V end lost 1 base, the J end lost 1 base, and 5 bases lay between the germline ends. Looking up the rest from reference TRBV14 and TRBJ2-7 gives the full variable domain: EAGVTQFPSHSVIEKGQTVTLRCDPISGHDNLYWYRRVMGKEIKFLLHFVKESKQDESGMPNNRFLAERTGGTYSTLKVQPAELEDSGVYFCASSQVASYEQYFGPGTRLTVT.

This clone turned up a few times. This chain joins TRBV5-4 and TRBJ1-2; D remains ambiguous. The CDR3 runs 14 residues. Germline CDR1 SGHNT, CDR2 YYREEE (reference sequence). V was clipped by 0 bases and J by 3 bases, with 9 bases between them. The CDR3 DNA reads as TGTGCCAGCAGCTTGGGTCGGGGTGACTATGGCTACACCTTC. It codes for CASSLGRGDYGYTF. The full variable domain, completed using reference TRBV5-4 and TRBJ1-2, is ETGVTQSPTHLIKTRGQQVTLRCSSQSGHNTVSWYQQALGQGPQFIFQYYREEENGRGNFPPRFSGLQFPNYSSELNVNALELDDSALYLCASSLGRGDYGYTFGSGTRLTVV.

The rearrangement links TRBV5-4 to TRBJ2-3; 9 positions match TRBD2. This CDR3 contains 17 residues. Germline trimming cut 0 bases from V and 7 bases from J; bases unmatched to any gene: 12. Germline assignment: CDR1 SGHNT and CDR2 YYREEE (reference sequence). CDR3 region: CASSLGQSGGPTYTQYF. The CDR3 DNA reads as TGTGCCAGCAGCTTGGGGCAGAGCGGGGGGCCCACTTATACGCAGTATTTT. The full variable domain, in which reference TRBV5-4 and TRBJ2-3 provide the parts outside the CDR3, is ETGVTQSPTHLIKTRGQQVTLRCSSQSGHNTVSWYQQALGQGPQFIFQYYREEENGRGNFPPRFSGLQFPNYSSELNVNALELDDSALYLCASSLGQSGGPTYTQYFGPGTRLTVL.

The chain links TRBV19 to TRBJ1-4, with 10 nucleotides matching TRBD1. The ends lost 3 bases at V and 8 bases at J; junction bases unmatched: 6. From germline, CDR1 is LNHDA and CDR2 SQIVND (reference sequence). The CDR3 loop spans 15 amino acids. The CDR3 coding sequence is TGTGCCAGTAGTATTAAGGGGACAGGGGCCGAAAAACTGTTTTTT. Protein product: CASSIKGTGAEKLFF.

The rearrangement links TRBV7-2 to TRBJ2-7; a weak D match, TRBD1 (6 bases). With 5 bases removed from V and 7 bases from J, the gap between germline ends came to 15 bases. The CDR3 spans 13 residues. Germline V gene data show CDR1 as SGHTA and CDR2 as FQGNSA. The CDR3 DNA reads as TGTGCCAGCAGCACCCGGGACCAGGGGGAGCAGTACTTC. It yields the protein CASSTRDQGEQYF.

A single count supports this clone. This chain links TRBV7-2 with TRBJ1-4, with D unresolved. Germline assignment: CDR1 SGHTA and CDR2 FQGNSA. The CDR3 length is 14 residues. V was cut by 4 bases and J by 4 bases, with 10 bases left in between. The CDR3 sequence is CASSSGPNNEKLFF. Here the CDR3 DNA reads TGTGCCAGCAGCTCAGGTCCGAATAATGAAAAACTGTTTTTT.

This chain joins TRBV5-6 and TRBJ2-7, with no clear D. The CDR3 has 18 residues. Germline values: CDR1 SGHDT, CDR2 YYEEEE. With 7 bases removed from V and 0 bases from J, the gap between germline ends came to 26 bases. The CDR3 loop is CASPSSLSSRISSYEQYF. DNA for the CDR3: TGTGCCAGCCCAAGCAGCTTGTCGTCCAGGATTAGCTCCTACGAGCAGTACTTC.

V gene TRBV15 combines with J gene TRBJ1-3; D gene uncertain. Germline CDR1 LNHNV, CDR2 YYDKDF (reference sequence). The CDR3 totals 13 residues. Trimming took off 0 bases at V and 4 bases at J, with 4 bases between the two ends. CDR3 region: CATSREGGNTIYF. The CDR3 DNA is TGTGCCACCAGCAGAGAGGGCGGAAACACCATATATTTT.

CDR3: CASSADPDGTQYF. DNA of the CDR3: TGTGCCAGCAGCGCAGATCCTGATGGGACCCAGTACTTC. The V and J genes are TRBV9 and TRBJ2-5; D is unclear. Germline loops: CDR1 SGDLS, CDR2 YYNGEE. V was pared by 3 bases and J by 7 bases, with 13 bases between. This CDR3 region has 13 residues.